One sample yielded the 14 T cell receptor beta chains listed below, sequenced in a study of Ad26.COV2.S vaccination and SARS-CoV-2 variants (dated by TCRdb to about 2021). Library generation was performed with the immunoSEQ multiplex PCR assay. Drawn from immuneACCESS, this table holds only the in-frame rearrangements with V and J called that TCRdb kept. Clones are partly lost; checked studies trace under half to an unresolved V gene and leave the rest unexplained. The sample records around 340,000 clones, about 88% of which are singletons. The ten most abundant clones make up approximately 11% of the sample. In the paper's terms, the treatment or condition label means: 15 to 20 received Ad26.COV2.S at low or high dose, single or two shots; 5 received placebo; per-sample allocation not given. For vaccine and placebo recipients, the sequenced repertoires came from samples collected on day 63 after the first injection.

Sequences were derived from peripheral blood, sampled in a trial of Ad26.COV2.S vaccine versus placebo. These receptors were obtained from a person aged 18 to 65 who received the Ad26.COV2.S COVID-19 vaccine or a placebo.

The chain recombines TRBV3-1 (or the pseudogene TRBV3-2) with TRBJ1-4; D not certain. Germline CDR1 reads LGHDT; CDR2 reads YNNKEL (reference sequence). Deletions cut 3 bases from V and 0 bases from J, with 5 bases between. The CDR3 contains 14 residues. CDR3: CASSHGTTNEKLFF. CDR3 nucleotides: TGTGCCAGCAGCCATGGCACAACTAATGAAAAACTGTTTTTT.

V and J are TRBV2 and TRBJ2-7; D tentatively reads TRBD1 or TRBD2 (6 bases each). Trimming took off 11 bases at V and 0 bases at J, with 17 bases between the two ends. The CDR3 totals 14 residues. Germline V gene data show CDR1 as SNHLY and CDR2 as FYNNEI. CDR3: CAVKEGVSSYEQYF. The CDR3 nucleotides are TGTGCCGTAAAGGAGGGGGTAAGCTCCTACGAGCAGTACTTC.

The count of this clone is one. The rearrangement joins TRBV11-2 to TRBJ1-5, with D unclear. V was shortened by 1 base and J by 1 base, with 11 bases between the two germline ends. The CDR3 consists of 16 residues. The germline gives CDR1 SGHAT, CDR2 FQNNGV. CDR3 protein: CASSLVGGFSNQPQHF. CDR3 coding DNA: TGTGCCAGCAGCTTAGTGGGAGGGTTCAGCAATCAGCCCCAGCATTTT.

The chain joins TRBV7-2 to TRBJ2-1; D possibly corresponds to TRBD2 (5 bases). Germline V CDR1 and CDR2: SGHTA, FQGNSA. CDR3 length: 15 amino acids. Trimming left V 5 bases short and J 3 bases short, with 14 bases between. The CDR3: CASSQDSSIYNEQFF. The CDR3 nucleotides read TGTGCCAGCAGCCAGGACTCAAGTATCTACAATGAGCAGTTCTTC.

V gene TRBV5-1 combines with J gene TRBJ2-5; perhaps TRBD1 as D (5 bases). CDR3 length: 15 amino acids. The germline CDR1 and CDR2 sequences are SGHRS and YFSETQ. V lost 4 bases and J 1 base, leaving 14 bases between the germline ends. The CDR3 DNA reads TGCGCCAGCAGCGTAATAGGACATTCCCAAGAGACCCAGTACTTC. Encoded protein: CASSVIGHSQETQYF.

V gene TRBV5-4 combines with J gene TRBJ2-5; D gene uncertain. The germline gives CDR1 SGHNT, CDR2 YYREEE (reference sequence). V lost 4 bases and J lost 4, with 26 bases in between. The CDR3 has 18 amino acids. CDR3 residues: CASSRQTLGPVMGETQYF. DNA for the CDR3: TGTGCCAGCAGCCGTCAGACCCTCGGGCCAGTAATGGGAGAGACCCAGTACTTC.

This clone was found once. The chain has TRBV5-1 and TRBJ2-7; 9 bases are a match to TRBD1. Trimming took 3 bases from V and 4 from J; bases not matched to a gene: 2. Germline V gene data show CDR1 as SGHRS and CDR2 as YFSETQ. The CDR3 has 13 amino acids. CDR3 nucleotides: TGCGCCAGCAGCTGGGGACAGGGTTACGAGCAGTACTTC. Its translation is CASSWGQGYEQYF.

The chain links TRBV6-4 to TRBJ2-6; no firm D call. CDR1 and CDR2 from the germline V gene are MRHNA and SNTAGT. The CDR3 has 16 residues. Trimming cost V 0 bases and J 2 bases, with 8 bases left between them. CDR3 region: CASSDSRRPGANVLTF. CDR3 nucleotides: TGTGCCAGCAGTGACTCGAGACGGCCTGGGGCCAACGTCCTGACTTTC.

The CDR3 nucleotides read TGTGCCAGCAGTCCCAACCCCGGGACTCAGAACACCGGGGAGCTGTTTTTT. Translation gives CASSPNPGTQNTGELFF. The chain employs TRBV28 and TRBJ2-2; D perhaps matches TRBD2 (6 bases). V was clipped by 5 bases and J by 1 base, with 17 bases between them. CDR3 length: 17 residues. The germline V gene encodes CDR1 MDHEN and CDR2 SYDVKM.

The rearrangement links TRBV7-2 to TRBJ2-1; the D gene is possibly TRBD1 (5 bases). The V and J ends lost 1 base and 5 bases respectively, with 12 bases between them. The CDR3 length is 15 residues. Germline assignment: CDR1 SGHTA and CDR2 FQGNSA. As DNA, the CDR3 is TGTGCCAGCAGCTTAGATCAGTGGACAAACAATGAGCAGTTCTTC. Translating it yields CASSLDQWTNNEQFF.

The genes are TRBV19 and TRBJ2-3, with D unresolved. V lost 6 bases and J 0 bases, leaving 19 bases between the germline ends. The germline V gene has CDR1 LNHDA and CDR2 SQIVND (reference sequence). This CDR3 spans 17 amino acids. CDR3 bases: TGTGCCAGTAGAGGATGGTTCGGGCGTTCTAGCACAGATACGCAGTATTTT. This translates into CASRGWFGRSSTDTQYF.

This clone was recorded only once. J is TRBJ2-2 and V is TRBV4-1; D might be TRBD2 (5 bases). Trimming removed 2 bases at V and 2 bases at J, with 9 bases between. The CDR3 spans 15 residues. CDR1 and CDR2 from the germline V gene are MGHRA and YSYEKL. Here the CDR3 DNA reads TGCGCCAGCAGCCAACTAGGACTTAACACCGGGGAGCTGTTTTTT. Residues: CASSQLGLNTGELFF.

V usage is TRBV7-9 and J usage is TRBJ2-5; D is ambiguous. V shed 5 bases and J shed 3 bases, with 7 bases lying between them. CDR1 and CDR2 (germline): SEHNR, FQNEAQ (reference sequence). This CDR3 comprises 12 residues. The CDR3 DNA sequence: TGTGCCAGCAGCCCCCTCAAAGAGACCCAGTACTTC. This translates into CASSPLKETQYF.

This chain links TRBV3-1 (or the pseudogene TRBV3-2) with TRBJ2-1; weak D call: TRBD2 (5 bases). CDR1 LGHDT and CDR2 YNNKEL come from the germline V gene (reference sequence). The CDR3 length is 14 residues. With 4 bases removed from V and 9 bases from J, the gap between germline ends came to 16 bases. CDR3 in DNA: TGTGCCAGCAGCCCGGCGGGCAGATCGCGTGAGCAGTTCTTC. Translating it yields CASSPAGRSREQFF.